These T cell receptor beta chains were read from a single sample in a study of T cells in Graves' hyperthyroidism and ophthalmopathy. TCRdb reprocessed the multiplex PCR reads with MiXCR, giving one entry per CDR3 protein. Altogether 450,000 to 700,000 distinct CDR3 sequences are present, around 42% being singletons, with the ten largest covering about 8%. The sequencing sample was made of peripheral blood or thyroid tissue (not recorded which). These receptors all stem from a woman younger than 35 with Graves' hyperthyroidism. Both conserved end residues are part of each CDR3.

j_call | v_call | cdr3_aa
TRBJ2-7 | TRBV19 | CASKAQNHEQYF
TRBJ2-3 | TRBV10-3 | CAIRTDSRTDTQYF
- | TRBV7-8 | CASSLTPGTYEQYF
TRBJ1-4 | TRBV7-9 | CASSRLSDSNEKLFF
TRBJ1-2 | TRBV29-1 | CSQGQGGYTF
TRBJ2-7 | TRBV4-1 | CASSQVLARGFEQYF
TRBJ2-7 | TRBV12-3/TRBV12-4 | CASRETSGASYEQYF
- | TRBV29-1 | CSGDRDGNEQFF
TRBJ2-3 | TRBV29-1 | CSVKGRATDTQYF
TRBJ1-4 | TRBV20-1 | CSASGLAGRGNEKLFF
TRBJ2-5 | TRBV5-8 | CASSSRLAGDQETQYF